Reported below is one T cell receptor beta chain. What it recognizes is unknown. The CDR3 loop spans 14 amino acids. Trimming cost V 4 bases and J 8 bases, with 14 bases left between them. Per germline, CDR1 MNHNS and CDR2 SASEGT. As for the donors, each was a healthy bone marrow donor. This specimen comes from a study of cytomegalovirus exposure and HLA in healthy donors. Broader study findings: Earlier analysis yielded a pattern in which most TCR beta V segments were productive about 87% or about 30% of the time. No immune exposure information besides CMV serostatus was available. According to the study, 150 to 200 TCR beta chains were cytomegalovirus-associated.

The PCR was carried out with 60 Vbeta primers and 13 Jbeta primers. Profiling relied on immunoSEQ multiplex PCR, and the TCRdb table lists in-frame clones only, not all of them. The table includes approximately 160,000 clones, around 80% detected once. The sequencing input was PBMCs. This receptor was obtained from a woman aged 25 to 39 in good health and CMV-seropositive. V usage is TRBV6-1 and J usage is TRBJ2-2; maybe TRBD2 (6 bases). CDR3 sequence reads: CASSGLRESGELFF. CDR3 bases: TGTGCCAGCAGTGGTTTACGGGAGTCAGGGGAGCTGTTTTTT.